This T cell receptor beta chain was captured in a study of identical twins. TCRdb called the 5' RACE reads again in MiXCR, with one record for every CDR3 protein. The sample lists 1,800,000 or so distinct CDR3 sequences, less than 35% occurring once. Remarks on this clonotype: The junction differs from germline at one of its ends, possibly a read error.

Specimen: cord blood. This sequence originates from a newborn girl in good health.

The CDR3 DNA reads as TGTGCCAACAGCTTAGCGGGTTGGCGGGGAGGAACAGATACGCAGTATTTT. Translated: CANSLAGWRGGTDTQYF. The chain combines TRBV7-2 with TRBJ2-3, with TRBD2 matching over 7 bases. The CDR3 spans 17 residues. The germline V gene has CDR1 SGHTA and CDR2 FQGNSA.